This T cell receptor beta chain was captured in a study of OX40 agonist ivuxolimab in advanced cancers. Turning to the study itself: Earlier treatment with anti-PD-1, anti-PD-L1 or anti-CTLA-4 was permitted, and about 40% had received some. Of the patients, three showed partial responses, one with hepatocellular carcinoma and two with cutaneous melanoma. Study results and caveats: There was clonal expansion of CD4+ and CD8+ blood T cells by week 6 at 0.1 to 3.0 mg/kg.

Germline V gene lookup returns CDR1 MNHEY and CDR2 SVGAGI. The V and J ends lost 4 bases and 0 bases respectively, with 13 bases between them. The CDR3 is 16 amino acids. Clones were read by immunoSEQ multiplex PCR, and TCRdb kept only the in-frame ones, dropping some. Of 50,000 to 65,000 clones in the sample, over 75% were seen once. About this clone itself: Its specificity is unknown.

The source is an adult with an advanced solid tumor such as melanoma, head and neck, liver or kidney cancer. The genes are TRBV6-5 and TRBJ2-1, with D maybe TRBD1 (5 bases). Sequences were derived from CD4+ or CD8+ T cells sorted from blood, sampled in a trial of the OX40 agonist ivuxolimab. CDR3 amino acids: CASSFHRTRSYNEQFF. The CDR3 DNA follows: TGTGCCAGCAGTTTTCACAGGACCCGCTCCTACAATGAGCAGTTCTTC.